These T cell receptor beta chains were read from a single sample in a study of OX40 agonist ivuxolimab in advanced cancers. The method was immunoSEQ multiplex PCR; TCRdb's version includes in-frame clones alone and lacks a portion of them. In the table there are around 11,000 clones, around 72% of which are singletons. The sample here was CD4+ or CD8+ T cells sorted from blood, taken in a trial of the OX40 agonist ivuxolimab. The receptors originated from an adult with an advanced solid tumor such as melanoma, head and neck, liver or kidney cancer. Each CDR3 is given with its conserved first and last residue. A D gene is named only where the DNA matches it firmly. Only some rows state a clone size, as once, few, many or a class for expanded clones.

V: TRBV4-1; D: NA; J: TRBJ2-5; size: NA; CDR3: CASSLTRGYETQYF; DNA: TGCGCCAGCAGCCTTACTAGAGGGTATGAGACCCAGTACTTC
V: TRBV4-2; D: NA; J: TRBJ1-6; size: NA; CDR3: CASSQEGIRGYLASSYNSPLHF; DNA: TGTGCCAGCAGCCAAGAAGGGATAAGGGGATACCTAGCAAGCTCCTATAATTCACCCCTCCACTTT
V: TRBV5-3; D: TRBD2; J: TRBJ2-7; size: few; CDR3: CASSTTSGRALEQYF; DNA: TGTGCCAGCAGCACGACTAGCGGGAGGGCCCTCGAGCAGTACTTC
V: TRBV4-2; D: TRBD2; J: TRBJ2-3; size: NA; CDR3: CASSQVLRGNTDTQYF; DNA: TGTGCCAGCAGCCAAGTCTTGCGGGGGAACACAGATACGCAGTATTTT
V: TRBV5-6; D: TRBD1; J: TRBJ1-2; size: NA; CDR3: CASSEDRYYGYTF; DNA: TGTGCCAGCAGCGAGGACAGGTACTATGGCTACACCTTC
V: TRBV6-5; D: NA; J: TRBJ1-5; size: NA; CDR3: CASSPQGGYQPQHF; DNA: TGTGCCAGCAGTCCTCAGGGTGGGTACCAGCCCCAGCATTTT
V: TRBV6-1; D: NA; J: TRBJ1-5; size: NA; CDR3: CASSEYVGPPNQPQHF; DNA: TGTGCCAGCAGTGAATATGTAGGGCCGCCCAATCAGCCCCAGCATTTT
V: TRBV27; D: TRBD1; J: TRBJ1-5; size: NA; CDR3: CASSSPEISTGGGQPQHF; DNA: TGTGCCAGCAGCTCTCCCGAGATATCGACAGGGGGAGGTCAGCCCCAGCATTTT
V: TRBV13; D: TRBD2; J: TRBJ2-7; size: few; CDR3: CASSLRLAGYEQYF; DNA: TGTGCCAGCAGCCTCCGACTAGCGGGGTACGAGCAGTACTTC
V: TRBV27; D: TRBD2; J: TRBJ2-7; size: NA; CDR3: CASSYTGGPYEQYF; DNA: TGTGCCAGCAGTTACACGGGAGGGCCTTACGAGCAGTACTTC
V: TRBV5-3; D: TRBD1; J: TRBJ2-1; size: few; CDR3: CASSLGDRAYNEQFF; DNA: TGTGCCAGCAGCTTAGGCGACAGGGCCTACAATGAGCAGTTCTTC
V: TRBV9; D: TRBD2; J: TRBJ2-1; size: NA; CDR3: CASSVMSSGGDEQFF; DNA: TGTGCCAGCAGCGTGATGTCTAGCGGGGGAGATGAGCAGTTCTTC
V: TRBV6-6; D: NA; J: TRBJ1-4; size: NA; CDR3: CASSYLEVATNEKLFF; DNA: TGTGCCAGCAGTTACTTGGAGGTTGCAACTAATGAAAAACTGTTTTTT
V: TRBV19; D: TRBD1; J: TRBJ2-6; size: NA; CDR3: CASSNRGSSGANVLTF; DNA: TGTGCCAGTAGTAACAGGGGAAGCTCTGGGGCCAACGTCCTGACTTTC
V: TRBV27; D: NA; J: TRBJ2-1; size: NA; CDR3: CASSLGGISNEQFF; DNA: TGTGCCAGCAGTTTGGGGGGAATTAGCAATGAGCAGTTCTTC
V: TRBV5-4; D: NA; J: TRBJ1-2; size: NA; CDR3: CASSSAGTGNYGYTF; DNA: TGTGCCAGCAGCTCTGCCGGGACGGGAAACTATGGCTACACCTTC
V: TRBV11-3; D: NA; J: TRBJ2-5; size: NA; CDR3: CASSLGRDYQETQYF; DNA: TGTGCCAGCAGCTTAGGCCGGGACTACCAAGAGACCCAGTACTTC
V: TRBV10-3; D: NA; J: TRBJ1-1; size: NA; CDR3: CAISEEGRINTEAFF; DNA: TGTGCCATCAGTGAGGAGGGACGGATTAACACTGAAGCTTTCTTT
V: TRBV7-2; D: NA; J: TRBJ2-7; size: few; CDR3: CASSLGGGLYEQYF; DNA: TGTGCCAGCAGCTTAGGGGGAGGACTCTACGAGCAGTACTTC
V: TRBV27; D: NA; J: TRBJ2-7; size: once; CDR3: CASSPSRPGGSEQYF; DNA: TGTGCCAGCAGTCCCTCCCGTCCCGGTGGCAGCGAGCAGTACTTC
V: TRBV5-1; D: NA; J: TRBJ2-7; size: NA; CDR3: CASSYDISSYEQYF; DNA: TGCGCCAGCAGCTATGATATAAGCTCCTACGAGCAGTACTTC
V: TRBV6-1; D: TRBD2; J: TRBJ2-3; size: NA; CDR3: CASSLGREGDTQYF; DNA: TGTGCCAGCTCTCTCGGGAGGGAAGGAGATACGCAGTATTTT
V: TRBV5-4; D: NA; J: TRBJ2-5; size: NA; CDR3: CASSSVASSGETQYF; DNA: TGTGCCAGCAGCTCAGTGGCGTCTAGTGGGGAGACCCAGTACTTC
V: TRBV27; D: NA; J: TRBJ1-4; size: once; CDR3: CASSSGGSEKLFF; DNA: TGTGCCAGCAGTTCGGGGGGCAGCGAAAAACTGTTTTTT
V: TRBV2; D: NA; J: TRBJ1-1; size: NA; CDR3: CASSVVTEAFF; DNA: TGTGCCAGCAGTGTTGTCACTGAAGCTTTCTTT
V: TRBV29-1; D: TRBD1; J: TRBJ2-2; size: once; CDR3: CSGTGADTGELFF; DNA: TGCAGCGGGACAGGGGCCGACACCGGGGAGCTGTTTTTT
V: TRBV7-9; D: NA; J: TRBJ2-7; size: NA; CDR3: CASSYNETDEVSYEQYF; DNA: TGTGCCAGCAGCTACAATGAGACAGATGAGGTCTCCTACGAGCAGTACTTC
V: TRBV2; D: TRBD2; J: TRBJ2-1; size: NA; CDR3: CASSEAGGRAYNEQFF; DNA: TGTGCCAGCAGTGAAGCAGGCGGGAGGGCTTACAATGAGCAGTTCTTC
V: TRBV7-6; D: NA; J: TRBJ1-1; size: NA; CDR3: CASSLAQNEAFF; DNA: TGTGCCAGCAGCTTAGCACAGAATGAAGCTTTCTTT
V: TRBV5-8; D: NA; J: TRBJ1-5; size: NA; CDR3: CASSYLIANQPQHF; DNA: TGTGCCAGCAGCTACCTTATAGCAAATCAGCCCCAGCATTTT
V: TRBV6-1; D: NA; J: TRBJ1-2; size: NA; CDR3: CASNVGGSNYGYTF; DNA: TGTGCCAGCAACGTCGGGGGATCGAACTATGGCTACACCTTC
V: TRBV19; D: NA; J: TRBJ1-3; size: NA; CDR3: CASSIGEGRGNTIYF; DNA: TGTGCCAGTAGTATTGGGGAAGGCCGTGGAAACACCATATATTTT
V: TRBV6-4; D: NA; J: TRBJ2-2; size: large; CDR3: CASSFGTNTGELFF; DNA: TGTGCCAGCAGTTTTGGGACGAACACCGGGGAGCTGTTTTTT
V: TRBV4-1; D: NA; J: TRBJ2-3; size: NA; CDR3: CASSQSLVEKYF; DNA: TGCGCCAGCAGCCAATCCCTAGTCGAGAAGTATTTT
V: TRBV27; D: NA; J: TRBJ1-2; size: NA; CDR3: CASSYSKGPGYGYTF; DNA: TGTGCCAGCAGTTATTCTAAGGGGCCGGGCTATGGCTACACCTTC
V: TRBV27; D: TRBD1; J: TRBJ2-7; size: once; CDR3: CASSPRTGGYEQYF; DNA: TGTGCCAGCAGTCCGAGGACAGGGGGCTACGAGCAGTACTTC
V: TRBV6-5; D: NA; J: TRBJ2-2; size: NA; CDR3: CASSYRTEPTGELFF; DNA: TGTGCCAGCAGTTACCGGACAGAACCCACCGGGGAGCTGTTTTTT
V: TRBV4-2; D: NA; J: TRBJ2-3; size: NA; CDR3: CASSQDPGSVADTQYF; DNA: TGTGCCAGCAGCCAAGATCCGGGGAGCGTGGCAGATACGCAGTATTTT
V: TRBV11-3; D: TRBD2; J: TRBJ2-5; size: NA; CDR3: CASSSPAGQETQYF; DNA: TGTGCCAGCAGCTCACCAGCGGGACAAGAGACCCAGTACTTC
V: TRBV6-4; D: NA; J: TRBJ2-3; size: NA; CDR3: CASSDGGSTTDTQYF; DNA: TGTGCCAGCAGTGACGGCGGGTCAACCACAGATACGCAGTATTTT
V: TRBV4-1; D: TRBD2; J: TRBJ2-7; size: NA; CDR3: CASSQAPIAGGMFYEQYF; DNA: TGCGCCAGCAGCCAAGCCCCCATAGCGGGAGGGATGTTCTACGAGCAGTACTTC
V: TRBV7-9; D: NA; J: TRBJ1-3; size: NA; CDR3: CASSPPGSSGNTIYF; DNA: TGTGCCAGCAGCCCCCCGGGCTCCTCTGGAAACACCATATATTTT
V: TRBV7-2; D: TRBD1; J: TRBJ1-2; size: NA; CDR3: CASRYRTGVGYGYTF; DNA: TGTGCCAGCAGATATCGGACAGGGGTTGGTTATGGCTACACCTTC
V: TRBV11-2; D: NA; J: TRBJ1-1; size: NA; CDR3: CASTRSGRGPLNTEAFF; DNA: TGTGCCAGCACCCGTAGTGGACGCGGGCCGCTGAACACTGAAGCTTTCTTT
V: TRBV30; D: TRBD1; J: TRBJ1-2; size: NA; CDR3: CAWSVTGEAGYTF; DNA: TGTGCCTGGAGTGTAACAGGGGAGGCTGGCTACACCTTC
V: TRBV6-5; D: NA; J: TRBJ1-2; size: NA; CDR3: CASRAARVTGGYTF; DNA: TGTGCCAGCAGAGCGGCCAGGGTGACAGGTGGCTACACCTTC
V: TRBV11-1; D: TRBD2; J: TRBJ2-7; size: NA; CDR3: CASSLEGSGVYEQYF; DNA: TGTGCCAGCAGCTTAGAGGGTAGCGGGGTGTACGAGCAGTACTTC
V: TRBV9; D: TRBD2; J: TRBJ2-7; size: NA; CDR3: CASSVATTSSLYEQYF; DNA: TGTGCCAGCAGCGTAGCTACGACTAGCTCCCTCTACGAGCAGTACTTC
V: TRBV11-2; D: NA; J: TRBJ2-7; size: NA; CDR3: CASSSRRYEQYF; DNA: TGTGCCAGCAGCTCGCGAAGGTACGAGCAGTACTTC
V: TRBV4-1; D: NA; J: TRBJ2-7; size: NA; CDR3: CASSQELEMSSYEQYF; DNA: TGCGCCAGCAGCCAAGAATTGGAGATGAGCTCCTACGAGCAGTACTTC
V: TRBV4-1; D: NA; J: TRBJ1-1; size: NA; CDR3: CASSQQNTEAFF; DNA: TGCGCCAGCAGCCAACAGAACACTGAAGCTTTCTTT
V: TRBV7-6; D: NA; J: TRBJ1-4; size: NA; CDR3: CASSLGVGGELFF; DNA: TGTGCCAGCAGCTTAGGGGTCGGGGGAGAACTGTTTTTT
V: TRBV6-1; D: NA; J: TRBJ2-7; size: NA; CDR3: CASSPGYYEQYF; DNA: TGTGCCAGCAGCCCCGGTTATTACGAGCAGTACTTC